Below, 9 T cell receptor beta chains from the same sample are listed, as sequenced in a study of blood T cells in healthy people across ages. Through a sample-barcoded 5' primer and a J-beta primer mix, a second PCR was run for about 7 to 12 cycles. TCRdb recomputed calls from the 5' RACE reads with MiXCR, one row per CDR3 protein. The data contain under 850,000 distinct CDR3 sequences, under 40% of them seen just once; the ten biggest clones take up roughly 13%. The sequenced material came from blood. These TCRs come from a man younger than 35 in good health.

This clonotype came up a few times. The chain couples TRBV5-6 to TRBJ1-2; D is uncertain. Between the trimmed V and J ends, which lost 0 bases and 0 bases, there was a span of 6 bases. The germline CDR1 and CDR2 sequences are SGHDT and YYEEEE. CDR3 length: 14 amino acids. The CDR3: CASSLVLSNYGYTF. The CDR3 DNA reads TGTGCCAGCAGCTTGGTCCTATCTAACTATGGCTACACCTTC.

The V call is TRBV6-2 or TRBV6-3, the J call TRBJ2-2; 7 bases line up with TRBD1. The trim removed 5 bases at V and 8 bases at J, leaving 11 bases unmatched. The CDR3 extends over 15 amino acids. Germline V gives CDR1 MNHEY, CDR2 SVGEGT. In nucleotides, the CDR3 is TGTGCCAGCAGTAAGGGACAGCCGAGCTTGGGGGAGCTGTTTTTT. Its translation is CASSKGQPSLGELFF.

The V call is TRBV9, the J call TRBJ2-1, with 11 bases lining up with TRBD2. The CDR3 has 14 amino acids. V dropped 10 bases and J dropped 7; count of bases not matched to a gene: 10. The germline CDR1 and CDR2 sequences are SGDLS and YYNGEE. CDR3 amino acids: CAGTYGTSGNEQFF. In DNA, the CDR3 is TGTGCCGGCACCTACGGGACTAGCGGTAATGAGCAGTTCTTC.

CDR3 in DNA: TGTGCCAGCTCACAACTAGCGGGGACCTACAATGAGCAGTTCTTC. As protein: CASSQLAGTYNEQFF. This rearrangement joins TRBV18 to TRBJ2-1, with 10 bases matching TRBD2. The germline V gene encodes CDR1 KGHSH and CDR2 LQKENI. V shed 4 bases, J shed 2 bases, and the junction held 2 bases outside the gene matches. This CDR3 region has 15 residues.

The J gene is TRBJ1-2, the V gene TRBV20-1, with 8 bases fitting TRBD1. Germline V gene sequence: CDR1 DFQATT, CDR2 SNEGSKA (reference sequence). The CDR3 has 16 residues. Germline trimming cut 0 bases from V and 4 bases from J; bases unmatched to any gene: 10. The CDR3 region is CSARDLRQGQRYGYTF. The CDR3 DNA reads TGCAGTGCTAGAGATCTGCGACAGGGGCAGCGCTATGGCTACACCTTC.

V is TRBV6-2 or TRBV6-3 and J is TRBJ2-4; D is unresolved. The end of the DNA aligns better with TRBJ2-7, so the J call may be wrong. Per the germline V gene, CDR1 is MNHEY and CDR2 is SVGEGT. The CDR3 consists of 13 residues. CDR3 coding DNA: TGTGCCAGCAGTGCCGAGAACTCCTACGAGCAGTACTTC. Protein sequence: CASSAENSYEQYF.

This clonotype has a handful of counts. The chain recombines TRBV28 with TRBJ2-7; unclear D gene. The CDR3 covers 11 residues. V was pared by 3 bases and J by 3 bases, with 3 bases between. From germline, CDR1 is MDHEN and CDR2 SYDVKM. The CDR3 loop reads CASSFHYEQYF. CDR3 coding DNA: TGTGCCAGCAGTTTCCACTACGAGCAGTACTTC.

J is TRBJ2-7 and V is TRBV5-6; D call uncertain. Per germline, CDR1 SGHDT and CDR2 YYEEEE. This CDR3 has 14 amino acids. Trimming removed 1 base at V and 1 base at J, with 9 bases between. The CDR3 region has the DNA TGTGCCAGCAGCTTGTTTGGCGTATCCTACGAGCAGTACTTC. It translates to CASSLFGVSYEQYF.

This clonotype was found once. The junction shows a germline mismatch at one end, possibly a read error. The CDR3 spells CASGVAFGDTQYF. CDR3 bases: TGTGCCAGCGGCGTAGCATTTGGAGATACGCAGTATTTT. This chain joins TRBV9 and TRBJ2-3; D ambiguous. Germline-derived CDR1 and CDR2 are SGDLS and YYNGEE. The CDR3 has 13 amino acids.